These T cell receptor beta chains were read from a single sample in a study of identical twins. TCRdb recomputed calls from the 5' RACE reads with MiXCR, one row per CDR3 protein. The data show about 920,000 distinct CDR3 sequences, with 12% seen just once and around 1.5% held by the top ten. These data also formed part of another study, on yellow fever vaccine responses in identical twins.

Sequencing used PBMCs. The receptors shown here come from a woman aged 18-29 years in good health. Both conserved end residues are part of each CDR3. The order of the fields is D gene, J gene, V gene, clone size, CDR3 protein, CDR3 DNA. D genes are given only for firm matches. Not all rows give a size; the values are once, few, many and, for expanded clones, a class.

d_call: -; j_call: TRBJ1-4; v_call: TRBV27; clone_size: few; cdr3_aa: CASTMGEKLFF; cdr3_nt: TGTGCCAGCACTATGGGAGAAAAACTGTTTTTT
d_call: TRBD1; j_call: TRBJ1-1; v_call: TRBV20-1; clone_size: few; cdr3_aa: CSAQQGGGETEAFF; cdr3_nt: TGCAGTGCCCAGCAGGGGGGCGGGGAAACTGAAGCTTTCTTT
d_call: -; j_call: TRBJ1-6; v_call: TRBV7-9; clone_size: few; cdr3_aa: CASSPGPGNSPLHF; cdr3_nt: TGTGCCAGCAGCCCGGGACCGGGTAATTCACCCCTCCACTTT
d_call: -; j_call: TRBJ2-5; v_call: TRBV6-1; clone_size: -; cdr3_aa: CASSMNSPPETQYF; cdr3_nt: TGTGCCAGCAGTATGAATTCCCCTCCGGAGACCCAGTACTTC
d_call: TRBD1; j_call: TRBJ1-2; v_call: TRBV10-3; clone_size: few; cdr3_aa: CAISGQGYGYTF; cdr3_nt: TGTGCCATCAGCGGACAGGGATATGGCTACACCTTC
d_call: -; j_call: TRBJ1-5; v_call: TRBV21-1; clone_size: many; cdr3_aa: CASPQVTVEDEQPQHF; cdr3_nt: TGTGCCAGCCCCCAGGTAACGGTGGAGGACGAGCAGCCCCAGCATTTT
d_call: -; j_call: TRBJ2-1; v_call: TRBV6-6; clone_size: few; cdr3_aa: CASSFRPSNEQFF; cdr3_nt: TGTGCCAGCAGTTTCCGACCCTCCAATGAGCAGTTCTTC
d_call: -; j_call: TRBJ2-2; v_call: TRBV9; clone_size: -; cdr3_aa: CASSENRVSNTGELFF; cdr3_nt: TGTGCCAGCAGCGAGAACAGGGTTTCGAACACCGGGGAGCTGTTTTTT
d_call: TRBD1; j_call: TRBJ2-1; v_call: TRBV20-1; clone_size: few; cdr3_aa: CSASKRQGALNNEQFF; cdr3_nt: TGCAGTGCTAGCAAAAGACAGGGGGCGTTAAACAATGAGCAGTTCTTC
d_call: -; j_call: TRBJ1-5; v_call: TRBV12-3/TRBV12-4; clone_size: few; cdr3_aa: CASSRTLNQPQHF; cdr3_nt: TGTGCCAGCAGCCGGACCCTAAATCAGCCCCAGCATTTT
d_call: -; j_call: TRBJ2-3; v_call: TRBV20-1; clone_size: -; cdr3_aa: CSARPPAWMGADTQYF; cdr3_nt: TGCAGTGCTAGACCCCCGGCCTGGATGGGCGCAGATACGCAGTATTTT
d_call: TRBD1; j_call: TRBJ2-5; v_call: TRBV15; clone_size: -; cdr3_aa: CATCKDRVVRETQYF; cdr3_nt: TGTGCCACCTGCAAAGACAGGGTGGTTCGAGAGACCCAGTACTTC
d_call: -; j_call: TRBJ2-3; v_call: TRBV4-1; clone_size: few; cdr3_aa: CASSPSPGTDTQYF; cdr3_nt: TGCGCCAGCAGCCCCAGTCCCGGGACAGATACGCAGTATTTT
d_call: TRBD2; j_call: TRBJ2-4; v_call: TRBV27; clone_size: -; cdr3_aa: CASMGGEDIQYF; cdr3_nt: TGTGCCAGCATGGGAGGGGAAGACATTCAGTACTTC
d_call: -; j_call: TRBJ2-1; v_call: TRBV5-1; clone_size: -; cdr3_aa: CASSLASWGTYNEQFF; cdr3_nt: TGCGCCAGCAGCTTGGCCTCGTGGGGGACCTACAATGAGCAGTTCTTC
d_call: TRBD2; j_call: TRBJ2-1; v_call: TRBV11-2; clone_size: many; cdr3_aa: CASSLGGLAGWGYNEQFF; cdr3_nt: TGTGCCAGCAGCTTAGGCGGACTAGCGGGATGGGGCTACAATGAGCAGTTCTTC
d_call: -; j_call: TRBJ1-1; v_call: TRBV19; clone_size: -; cdr3_aa: CASSIGDRPNTEAFF; cdr3_nt: TGTGCCAGTAGTATAGGTGACAGGCCGAACACTGAAGCTTTCTTT
d_call: -; j_call: TRBJ2-1; v_call: TRBV12-3/TRBV12-4; clone_size: -; cdr3_aa: CASSFRVGSSYNEQFF; cdr3_nt: TGTGCCAGCAGTTTCCGGGTAGGGAGCTCCTACAATGAGCAGTTCTTC
d_call: -; j_call: TRBJ1-2; v_call: TRBV6-5; clone_size: few; cdr3_aa: CASSYGRVPDYGYTF; cdr3_nt: TGTGCCAGCAGTTACGGCCGGGTCCCGGACTATGGCTACACCTTC
d_call: -; j_call: TRBJ2-3; v_call: TRBV28; clone_size: -; cdr3_aa: CASSLAQRDTQYF; cdr3_nt: TGTGCCAGCAGTTTAGCCCAACGGGATACGCAGTATTTT
d_call: TRBD1; j_call: TRBJ2-3; v_call: TRBV29-1; clone_size: -; cdr3_aa: CSNTGQGSTDTQYF; cdr3_nt: TGCAGCAACACGGGACAGGGGAGCACAGATACGCAGTATTTT
d_call: -; j_call: TRBJ1-1; v_call: TRBV4-2; clone_size: few; cdr3_aa: CASSQDEQGGTEAFF; cdr3_nt: TGTGCCAGCAGCCAAGATGAACAGGGCGGGACTGAAGCTTTCTTT
d_call: -; j_call: TRBJ2-1; v_call: TRBV6-4; clone_size: many; cdr3_aa: CASSAASFNEQFF; cdr3_nt: TGTGCCAGCAGTGCGGCTAGTTTCAATGAGCAGTTCTTC
d_call: TRBD1; j_call: TRBJ2-3; v_call: TRBV10-3; clone_size: -; cdr3_aa: CAISTGGAVDTQYF; cdr3_nt: TGTGCCATCAGTACAGGGGGAGCGGTAGATACGCAGTATTTT
d_call: TRBD2; j_call: TRBJ2-1; v_call: TRBV5-1; clone_size: few; cdr3_aa: CASSLGGGGNNEQFF; cdr3_nt: TGCGCCAGCAGCTTGGGTGGCGGGGGTAACAATGAGCAGTTCTTC
d_call: -; j_call: TRBJ1-1; v_call: TRBV20-1; clone_size: few; cdr3_aa: CSARVRTKNTEAFF; cdr3_nt: TGCAGTGCTAGGGTCAGGACCAAGAACACTGAAGCTTTCTTT
d_call: TRBD2; j_call: TRBJ2-1; v_call: TRBV9; clone_size: many; cdr3_aa: CASSPSGLAVSYNEQFF; cdr3_nt: TGTGCCAGCAGCCCATCTGGACTAGCGGTCTCCTACAATGAGCAGTTCTTC
d_call: -; j_call: TRBJ2-1; v_call: TRBV6-5; clone_size: -; cdr3_aa: CASSYSLGNEQFF; cdr3_nt: TGTGCCAGCAGTTACTCTCTCGGGAATGAGCAGTTCTTC
d_call: TRBD2; j_call: TRBJ2-1; v_call: TRBV15; clone_size: many; cdr3_aa: CATSARTSIDEQFF; cdr3_nt: TGTGCCACCAGCGCCCGGACTAGCATCGATGAGCAGTTCTTC
d_call: -; j_call: TRBJ1-4; v_call: TRBV6-5; clone_size: -; cdr3_aa: CASSYNPLSNEKLFF; cdr3_nt: TGTGCCAGCAGTTACAACCCTCTTTCGAATGAAAAACTGTTTTTT
d_call: -; j_call: TRBJ2-2; v_call: TRBV7-6; clone_size: -; cdr3_aa: CATLPLAKTLTGELFF; cdr3_nt: TGTGCCACCCTGCCATTGGCGAAGACGCTGACCGGGGAGCTGTTTTTT
d_call: -; j_call: TRBJ1-1; v_call: TRBV7-9; clone_size: -; cdr3_aa: CASSSMGDTEAFF; cdr3_nt: TGTGCCAGCAGCTCAATGGGGGACACTGAAGCTTTCTTT
d_call: TRBD1; j_call: TRBJ1-1; v_call: TRBV29-1; clone_size: few; cdr3_aa: CSVEKTQGARPNTEAFF; cdr3_nt: TGCAGCGTTGAAAAAACACAGGGGGCCAGACCTAACACTGAAGCTTTCTTT